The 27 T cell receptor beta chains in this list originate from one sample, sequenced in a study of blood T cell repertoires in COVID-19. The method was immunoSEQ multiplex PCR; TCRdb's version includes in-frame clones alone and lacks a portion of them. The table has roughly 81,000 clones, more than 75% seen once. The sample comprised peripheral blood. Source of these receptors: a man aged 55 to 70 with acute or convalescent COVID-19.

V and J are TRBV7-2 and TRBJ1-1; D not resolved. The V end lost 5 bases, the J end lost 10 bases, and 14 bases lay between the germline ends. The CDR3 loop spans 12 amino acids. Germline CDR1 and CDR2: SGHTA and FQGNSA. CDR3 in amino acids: CASSRERQRAFF. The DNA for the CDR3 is TGTGCCAGCAGCCGAGAGAGGCAGCGAGCTTTCTTT. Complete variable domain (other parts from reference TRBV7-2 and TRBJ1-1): GAGVSQSPSNKVTEKGKDVELRCDPISGHTALYWYRQSLGQGLEFLIYFQGNSAPDKSGLPSDRFSAERTGGSVSTLTIQRTQQEDSAVYLCASSRERQRAFFGQGTRLTVV.

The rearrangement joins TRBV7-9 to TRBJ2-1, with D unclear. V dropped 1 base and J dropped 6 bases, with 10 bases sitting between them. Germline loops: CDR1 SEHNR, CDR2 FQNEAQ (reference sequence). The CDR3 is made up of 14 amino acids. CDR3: CASSLVISSNEQFF. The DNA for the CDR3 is TGTGCCAGCAGCTTAGTAATCTCTAGCAATGAGCAGTTCTTC.

CDR3 loop: CASSGTSRTEAFF. The CDR3 DNA sequence: TGTGCCAGCAGTGGGACAAGTCGCACTGAAGCTTTCTTT. The chain uses TRBV6-2 or TRBV6-3 and TRBJ1-1; tentative D call: TRBD1 (6 bases). The CDR3 has 13 amino acids. V shed 5 bases and J shed 4 bases, with 11 bases lying between them. The germline V gene encodes CDR1 MNHEY and CDR2 SVGEGT.

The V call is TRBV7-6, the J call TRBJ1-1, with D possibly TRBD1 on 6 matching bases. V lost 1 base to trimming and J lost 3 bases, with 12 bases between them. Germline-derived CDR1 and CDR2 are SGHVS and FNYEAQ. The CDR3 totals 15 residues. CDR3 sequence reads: CASSLGGGAHTEAFF. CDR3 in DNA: TGTGCCAGCAGCTTAGGAGGGGGGGCGCACACTGAAGCTTTCTTT. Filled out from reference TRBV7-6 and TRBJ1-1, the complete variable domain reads GAGVSQSPRYKVTKRGQDVALRCDPISGHVSLYWYRQALGQGPEFLTYFNYEAQQDKSGLPNDRFSAERPEGSISTLTIQRTEQRDSAMYRCASSLGGGAHTEAFFGQGTRLTVV.

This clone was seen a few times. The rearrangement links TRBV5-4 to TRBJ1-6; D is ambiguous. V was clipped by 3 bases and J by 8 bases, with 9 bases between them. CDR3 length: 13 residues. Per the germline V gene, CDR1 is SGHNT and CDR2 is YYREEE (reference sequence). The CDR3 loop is CASSSRDHSPLHF. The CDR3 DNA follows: TGTGCCAGCAGCTCCCGGGATCATTCACCCCTCCACTTT.

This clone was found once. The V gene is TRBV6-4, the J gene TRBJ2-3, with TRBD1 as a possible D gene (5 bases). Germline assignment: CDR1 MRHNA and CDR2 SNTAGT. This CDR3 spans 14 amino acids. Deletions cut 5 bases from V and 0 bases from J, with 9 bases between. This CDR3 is CASSQTASTDTQYF. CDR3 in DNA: TGTGCCAGCAGTCAGACAGCTAGCACAGATACGCAGTATTTT.

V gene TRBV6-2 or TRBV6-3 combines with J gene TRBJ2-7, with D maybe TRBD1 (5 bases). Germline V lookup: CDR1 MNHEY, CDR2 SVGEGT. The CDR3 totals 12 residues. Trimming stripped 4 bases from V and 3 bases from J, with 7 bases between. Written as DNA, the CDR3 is TGTGCCAGCAGTTCGACAGACTACGAGCAGTACTTC. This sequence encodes CASSSTDYEQYF.

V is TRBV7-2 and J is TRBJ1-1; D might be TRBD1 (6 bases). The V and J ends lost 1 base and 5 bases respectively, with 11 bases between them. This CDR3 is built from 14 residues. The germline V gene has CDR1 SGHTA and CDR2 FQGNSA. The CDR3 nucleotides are TGTGCCAGCAGCTTAGACAGGGTAGTGACTGAAGCTTTCTTT. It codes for CASSLDRVVTEAFF.

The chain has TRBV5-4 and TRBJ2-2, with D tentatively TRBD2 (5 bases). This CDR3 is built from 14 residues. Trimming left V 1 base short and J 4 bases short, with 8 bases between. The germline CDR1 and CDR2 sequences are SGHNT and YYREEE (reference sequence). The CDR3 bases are TGTGCCAGCAGCTTGCGGCGGGCCACCGGGGAGCTGTTTTTT. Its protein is CASSLRRATGELFF. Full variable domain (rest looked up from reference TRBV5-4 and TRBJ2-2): ETGVTQSPTHLIKTRGQQVTLRCSSQSGHNTVSWYQQALGQGPQFIFQYYREEENGRGNFPPRFSGLQFPNYSSELNVNALELDDSALYLCASSLRRATGELFFGEGSRLTVL.

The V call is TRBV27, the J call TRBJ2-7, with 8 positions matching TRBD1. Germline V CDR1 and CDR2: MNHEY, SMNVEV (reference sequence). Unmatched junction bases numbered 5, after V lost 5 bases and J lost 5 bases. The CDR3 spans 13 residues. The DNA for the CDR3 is TGTGCCAGCAGTCTGACAGGGGTCCACGAGCAGTACTTC. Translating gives CASSLTGVHEQYF.

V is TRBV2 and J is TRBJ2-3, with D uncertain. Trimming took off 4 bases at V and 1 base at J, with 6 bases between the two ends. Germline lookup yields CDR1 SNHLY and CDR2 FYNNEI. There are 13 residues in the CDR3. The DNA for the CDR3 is TGTGCCAGCAGTGTCCAGGGCACAGATACGCAGTATTTT. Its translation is CASSVQGTDTQYF.

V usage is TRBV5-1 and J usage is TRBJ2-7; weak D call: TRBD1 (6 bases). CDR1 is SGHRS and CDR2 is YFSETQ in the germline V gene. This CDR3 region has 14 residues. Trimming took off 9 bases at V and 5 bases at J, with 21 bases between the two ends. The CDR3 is CATQTGPGVDEQYF. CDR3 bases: TGCGCCACTCAGACAGGCCCTGGTGTCGACGAGCAGTACTTC.

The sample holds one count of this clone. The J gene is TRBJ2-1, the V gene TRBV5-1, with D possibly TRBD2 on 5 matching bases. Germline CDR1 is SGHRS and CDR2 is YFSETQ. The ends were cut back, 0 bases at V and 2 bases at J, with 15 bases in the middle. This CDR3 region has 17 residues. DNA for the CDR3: TGCGCCAGCAGCTTGGCTCCGCGGCGGGCCACCTACAATGAGCAGTTCTTC. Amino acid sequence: CASSLAPRRATYNEQFF.

Here the CDR3 reads CASSLDGQGNTIYF. CDR3 bases: TGTGCCAGCAGCTTAGATGGGCAGGGAAACACCATATATTTT. The chain carries TRBV11-2 and TRBJ1-3, with no clear D. Germline lookup yields CDR1 SGHAT and CDR2 FQNNGV. This CDR3 has 14 amino acids. Between the trimmed V and J ends, which lost 0 bases and 4 bases, there was a span of 7 bases.

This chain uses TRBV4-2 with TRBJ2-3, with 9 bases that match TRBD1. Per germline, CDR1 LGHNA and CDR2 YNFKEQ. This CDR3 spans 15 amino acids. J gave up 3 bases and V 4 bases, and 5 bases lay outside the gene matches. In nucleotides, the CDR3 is TGTGCCAGCAGCCGAACCGGGACAGGGACAGATACGCAGTATTTT. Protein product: CASSRTGTGTDTQYF.

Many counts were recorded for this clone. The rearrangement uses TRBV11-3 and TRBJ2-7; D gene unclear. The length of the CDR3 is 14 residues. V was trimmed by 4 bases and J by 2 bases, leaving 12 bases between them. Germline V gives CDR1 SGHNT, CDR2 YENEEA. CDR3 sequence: CASSSFDKPYEQYF. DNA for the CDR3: TGTGCCAGCAGCTCTTTTGACAAACCCTACGAGCAGTACTTC. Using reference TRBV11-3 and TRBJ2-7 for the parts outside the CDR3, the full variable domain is EAGVVQSPRYKIIEKKQPVAFWCNPISGHNTLYWYLQNLGQGPELLIRYENEEAVDDSQLPKDRFSAERLKGVDSTLKIQPAELGDSAVYLCASSSFDKPYEQYFGPGTRLTVT.

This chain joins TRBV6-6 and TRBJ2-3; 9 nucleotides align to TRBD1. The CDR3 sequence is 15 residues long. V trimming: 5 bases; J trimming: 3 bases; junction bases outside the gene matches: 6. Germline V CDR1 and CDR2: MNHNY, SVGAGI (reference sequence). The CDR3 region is CASSTQGARTDTQYF. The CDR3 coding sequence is TGTGCCAGCAGTACACAGGGGGCGCGGACAGATACGCAGTATTTT.

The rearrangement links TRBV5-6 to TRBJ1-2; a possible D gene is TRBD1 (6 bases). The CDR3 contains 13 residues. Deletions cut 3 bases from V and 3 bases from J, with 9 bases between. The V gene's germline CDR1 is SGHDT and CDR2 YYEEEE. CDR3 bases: TGTGCCAGCAGCTCACAGGGATACTATGGCTACACCTTC. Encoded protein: CASSSQGYYGYTF.

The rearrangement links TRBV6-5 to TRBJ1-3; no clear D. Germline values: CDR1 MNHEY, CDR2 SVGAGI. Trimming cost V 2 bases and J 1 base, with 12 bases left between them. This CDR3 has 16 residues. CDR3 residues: CASSYQELRSGNTIYF. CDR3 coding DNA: TGTGCCAGCAGTTACCAAGAGTTGAGATCTGGAAACACCATATATTTT.

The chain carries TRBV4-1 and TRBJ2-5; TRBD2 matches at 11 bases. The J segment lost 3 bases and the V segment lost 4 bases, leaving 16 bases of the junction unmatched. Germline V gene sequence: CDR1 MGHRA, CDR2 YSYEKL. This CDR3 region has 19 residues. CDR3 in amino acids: CASSPSRTSGGPGKETQYF. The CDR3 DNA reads TGCGCCAGCAGCCCCTCCCGCACTAGCGGGGGACCTGGGAAAGAGACCCAGTACTTC.

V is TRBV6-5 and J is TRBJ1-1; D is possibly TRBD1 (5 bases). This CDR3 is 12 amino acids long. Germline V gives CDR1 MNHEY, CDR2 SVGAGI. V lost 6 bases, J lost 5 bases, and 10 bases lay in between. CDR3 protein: CASSRAGTEAFF. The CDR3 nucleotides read TGTGCCAGCAGCAGGGCAGGGACTGAAGCTTTCTTT.

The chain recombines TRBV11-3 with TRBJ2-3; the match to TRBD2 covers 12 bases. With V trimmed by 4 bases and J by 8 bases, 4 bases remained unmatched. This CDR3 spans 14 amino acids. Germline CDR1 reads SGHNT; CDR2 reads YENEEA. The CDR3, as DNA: TGTGCCAGCAGCTCTAGCGGGGGGGCCCGTACGCAGTATTTT. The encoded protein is CASSSSGGARTQYF.

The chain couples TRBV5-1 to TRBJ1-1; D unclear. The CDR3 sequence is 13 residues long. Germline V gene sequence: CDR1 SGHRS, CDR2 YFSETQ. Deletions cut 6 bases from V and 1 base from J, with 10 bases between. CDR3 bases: TGCGCCAGCATGGAGCAAGGGAACACTGAAGCTTTCTTT. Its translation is CASMEQGNTEAFF. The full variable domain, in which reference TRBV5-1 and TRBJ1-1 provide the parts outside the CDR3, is KAGVTQTPRYLIKTRGQQVTLSCSPISGHRSVSWYQQTPGQGLQFLFEYFSETQRNKGNFPGRFSGRQFSNSRSEMNVSTLELGDSALYLCASMEQGNTEAFFGQGTRLTVV.

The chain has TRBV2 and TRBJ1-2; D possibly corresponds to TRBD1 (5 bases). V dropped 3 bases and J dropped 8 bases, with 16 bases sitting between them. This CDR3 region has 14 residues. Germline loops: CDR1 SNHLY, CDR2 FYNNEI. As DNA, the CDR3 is TGTGCCAGCAGTGATTTTCGGGCAGGGCAGGGCTACACCTTC. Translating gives CASSDFRAGQGYTF.

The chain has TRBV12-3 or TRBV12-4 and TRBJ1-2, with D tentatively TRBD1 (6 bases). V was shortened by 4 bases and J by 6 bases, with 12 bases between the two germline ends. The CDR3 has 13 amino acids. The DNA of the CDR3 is TGTGCCAGCAGTTACAGGGTGTCCGATGGCTACACCTTC. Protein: CASSYRVSDGYTF.

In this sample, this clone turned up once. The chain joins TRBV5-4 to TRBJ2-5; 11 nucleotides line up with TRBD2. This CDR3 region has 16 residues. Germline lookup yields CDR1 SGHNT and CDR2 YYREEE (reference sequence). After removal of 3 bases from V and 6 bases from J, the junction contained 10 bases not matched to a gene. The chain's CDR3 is CASSYVAGGGSQTQYF. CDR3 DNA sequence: TGTGCCAGCAGCTACGTAGCGGGGGGGGGTTCACAGACCCAGTACTTC.

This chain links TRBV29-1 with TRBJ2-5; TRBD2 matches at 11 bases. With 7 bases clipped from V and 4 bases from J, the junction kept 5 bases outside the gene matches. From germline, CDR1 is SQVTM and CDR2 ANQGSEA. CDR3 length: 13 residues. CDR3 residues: CSARLAGLETQYF. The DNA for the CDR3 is TGCAGCGCAAGACTAGCGGGGTTAGAGACCCAGTACTTC.